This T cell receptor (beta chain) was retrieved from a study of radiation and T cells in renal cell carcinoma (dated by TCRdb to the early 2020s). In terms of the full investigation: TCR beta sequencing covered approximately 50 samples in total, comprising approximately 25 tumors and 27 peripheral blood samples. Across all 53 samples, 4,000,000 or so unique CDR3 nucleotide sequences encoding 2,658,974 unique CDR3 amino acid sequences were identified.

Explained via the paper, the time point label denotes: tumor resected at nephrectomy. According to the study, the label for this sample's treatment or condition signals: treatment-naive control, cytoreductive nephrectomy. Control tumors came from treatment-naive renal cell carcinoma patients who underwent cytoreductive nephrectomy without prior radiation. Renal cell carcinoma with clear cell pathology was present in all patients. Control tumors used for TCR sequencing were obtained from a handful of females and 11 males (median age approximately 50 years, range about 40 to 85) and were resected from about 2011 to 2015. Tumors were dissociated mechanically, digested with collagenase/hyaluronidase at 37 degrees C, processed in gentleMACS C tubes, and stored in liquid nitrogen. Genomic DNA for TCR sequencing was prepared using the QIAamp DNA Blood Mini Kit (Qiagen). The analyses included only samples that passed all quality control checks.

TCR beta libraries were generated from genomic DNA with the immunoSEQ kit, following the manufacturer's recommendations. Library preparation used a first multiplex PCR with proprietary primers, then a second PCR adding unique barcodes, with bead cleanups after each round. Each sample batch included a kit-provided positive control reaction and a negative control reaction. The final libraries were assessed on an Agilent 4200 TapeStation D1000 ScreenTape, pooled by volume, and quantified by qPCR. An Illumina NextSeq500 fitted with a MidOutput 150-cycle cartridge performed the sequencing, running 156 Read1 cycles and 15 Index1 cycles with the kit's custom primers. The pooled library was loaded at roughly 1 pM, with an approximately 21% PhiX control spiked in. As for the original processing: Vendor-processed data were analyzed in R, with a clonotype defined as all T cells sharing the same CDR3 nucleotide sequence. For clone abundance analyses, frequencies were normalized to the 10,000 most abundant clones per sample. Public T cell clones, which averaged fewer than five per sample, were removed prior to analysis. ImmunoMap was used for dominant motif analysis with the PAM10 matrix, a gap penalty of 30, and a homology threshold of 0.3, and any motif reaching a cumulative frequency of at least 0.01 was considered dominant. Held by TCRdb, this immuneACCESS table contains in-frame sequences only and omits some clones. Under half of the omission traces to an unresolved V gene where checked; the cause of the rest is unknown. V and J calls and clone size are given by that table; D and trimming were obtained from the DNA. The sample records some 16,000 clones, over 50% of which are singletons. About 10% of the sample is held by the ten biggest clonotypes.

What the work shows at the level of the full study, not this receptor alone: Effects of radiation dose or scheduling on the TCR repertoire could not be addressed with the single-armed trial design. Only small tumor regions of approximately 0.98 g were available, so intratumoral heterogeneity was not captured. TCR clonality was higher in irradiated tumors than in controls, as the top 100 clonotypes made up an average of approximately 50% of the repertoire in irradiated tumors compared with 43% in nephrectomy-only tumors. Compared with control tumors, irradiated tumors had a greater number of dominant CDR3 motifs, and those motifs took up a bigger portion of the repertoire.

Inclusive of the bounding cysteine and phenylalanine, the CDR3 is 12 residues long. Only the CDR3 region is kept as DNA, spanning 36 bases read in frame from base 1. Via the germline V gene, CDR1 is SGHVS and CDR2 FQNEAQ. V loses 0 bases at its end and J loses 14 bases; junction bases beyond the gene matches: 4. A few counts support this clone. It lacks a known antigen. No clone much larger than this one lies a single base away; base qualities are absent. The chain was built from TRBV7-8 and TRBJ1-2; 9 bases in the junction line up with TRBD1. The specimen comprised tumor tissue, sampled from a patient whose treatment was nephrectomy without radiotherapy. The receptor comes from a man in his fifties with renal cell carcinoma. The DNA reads TGTGCCAGCAGCTTAGCGGGGACAGGGTTGACCTTC. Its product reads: CASSLAGTGLTF.